This TCR beta chain was captured in a study of cytomegalovirus exposure and HLA in healthy donors. Overall study findings and caveats: Highly shared sequence variants in one cluster were likely a sequencing artifact.

Researchers ran the PCR with 60 Vbeta and 13 Jbeta primers. Only in-frame clones appear in the TCRdb table, and some are missing; sequencing was by immunoSEQ multiplex PCR. The table includes roughly 240,000 clones, about 85% detected once. The CDR3 spans 22 residues. Germline lookup yields CDR1 SNHLY and CDR2 FYNNEI. J lost 0 bases, V lost 2 bases, and 17 bases had no gene match. A word on this clone: Its antigen is not known.

The clonotype comes from a girl aged 2 to 10 in good health and CMV-seronegative. The rearrangement uses TRBV2 and TRBJ2-4; 12 bases are a match to TRBD2. The sequenced sample consisted of PBMCs. The CDR3 region is CASSERRAATSGRKGAKNIQYF. The CDR3 DNA is TGTGCCAGCAGTGAAAGGCGCGCCGCGACTAGCGGGAGAAAGGGAGCCAAAAACATTCAGTACTTC.